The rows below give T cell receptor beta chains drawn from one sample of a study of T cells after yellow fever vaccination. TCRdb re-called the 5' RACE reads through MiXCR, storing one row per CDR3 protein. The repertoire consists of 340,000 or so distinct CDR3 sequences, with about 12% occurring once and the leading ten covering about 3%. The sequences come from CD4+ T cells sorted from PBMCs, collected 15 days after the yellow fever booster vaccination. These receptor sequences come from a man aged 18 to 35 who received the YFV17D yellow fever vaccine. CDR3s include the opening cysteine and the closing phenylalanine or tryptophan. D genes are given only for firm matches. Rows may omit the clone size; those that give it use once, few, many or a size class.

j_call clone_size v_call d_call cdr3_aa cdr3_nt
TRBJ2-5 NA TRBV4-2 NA CASSQGRLVEETQYF TGTGCCAGCAGCCAGGGCCGTCTAGTGGAAGAGACCCAGTACTTC
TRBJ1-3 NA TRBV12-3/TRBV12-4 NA CASNPSGNTIYF TGTGCCAGCAACCCTTCTGGAAACACCATATATTTT
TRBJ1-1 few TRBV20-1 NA CSARGGVIMNTEAFF TGCAGTGCTAGAGGGGGAGTAATCATGAACACTGAAGCTTTCTTT
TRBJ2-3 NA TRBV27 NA CASSWGSLFTDTQYF TGTGCCAGCAGTTGGGGGTCCTTATTCACAGATACGCAGTATTTT
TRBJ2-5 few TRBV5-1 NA CASSFGGLGETQYF TGCGCCAGCAGCTTCGGTGGGCTGGGGGAGACCCAGTACTTC
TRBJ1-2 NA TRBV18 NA CASSPQTAATRGGYTF TGTGCCAGCTCACCACAAACAGCAGCTACACGGGGGGGCTACACCTTC
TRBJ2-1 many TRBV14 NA CASNQGSSYNEQFF TGTGCCAGCAACCAGGGTAGCTCCTACAATGAGCAGTTCTTC
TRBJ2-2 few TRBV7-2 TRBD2 CASSPLAGYTGELFF TGTGCCAGCAGCCCTCTAGCGGGGTATACCGGGGAGCTGTTTTTT
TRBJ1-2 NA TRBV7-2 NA CASTLQGSFSNYGYTF TGTGCCAGCACCTTACAGGGCAGTTTCTCTAACTATGGCTACACCTTC
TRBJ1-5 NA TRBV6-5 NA CASSYSVGLTQHF TGTGCCAGCAGTTACTCCGTGGGTTTAACCCAGCATTTT
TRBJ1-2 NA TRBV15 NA CATSSSPGTTSDGYTF TGTGCCACCAGCAGCTCCCCCGGGACAACCTCTGATGGCTACACCTTC
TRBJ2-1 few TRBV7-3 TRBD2 CASSSTLAGEQFF TGTGCCAGCAGCTCCACACTAGCGGGCGAGCAGTTCTTC
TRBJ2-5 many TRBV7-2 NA CASSPTKTQYF TGTGCCAGCAGTCCCACGAAGACCCAGTACTTC
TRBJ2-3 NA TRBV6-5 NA CAGRGASTDTQYF TGTGCTGGCCGGGGTGCTAGCACAGATACGCAGTATTTT
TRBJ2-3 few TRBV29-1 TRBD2 CSTSSGGLLF TGCAGCACCTCTAGCGGGGGCCTCCTTTTT
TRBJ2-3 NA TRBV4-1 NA CASSQDPGADTQYF TGCGCCAGCAGCCAAGATCCGGGTGCAGATACGCAGTATTTT
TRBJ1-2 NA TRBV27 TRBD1 CASSPGDRGMVGGYTF TGTGCCAGCAGTCCAGGGGACAGGGGGATGGTTGGTGGCTACACCTTC
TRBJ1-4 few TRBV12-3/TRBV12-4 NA CASHPTATNEKLFF TGTGCCAGCCACCCGACAGCAACTAATGAAAAACTGTTTTTT
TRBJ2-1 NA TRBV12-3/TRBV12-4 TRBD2 CASRGAGAPPHNEQFF TGTGCCAGCAGAGGAGCGGGGGCGCCCCCCCACAATGAGCAGTTCTTC
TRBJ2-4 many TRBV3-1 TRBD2 CASSQDSGGLAAKNIQYF TGTGCCAGCAGCCAAGATTCCGGGGGACTAGCGGCCAAAAACATTCAGTACTTC
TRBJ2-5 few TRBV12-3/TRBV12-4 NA CASSYWEETQYF TGTGCCAGCAGTTATTGGGAAGAGACCCAGTACTTC
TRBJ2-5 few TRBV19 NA CASSIAKGHQETQYF TGTGCCAGTAGTATAGCTAAGGGACACCAAGAGACCCAGTACTTC
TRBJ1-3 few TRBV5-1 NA CASRGPNSGNTIYF TGCGCCAGCAGGGGGCCGAACTCTGGAAACACCATATATTTT